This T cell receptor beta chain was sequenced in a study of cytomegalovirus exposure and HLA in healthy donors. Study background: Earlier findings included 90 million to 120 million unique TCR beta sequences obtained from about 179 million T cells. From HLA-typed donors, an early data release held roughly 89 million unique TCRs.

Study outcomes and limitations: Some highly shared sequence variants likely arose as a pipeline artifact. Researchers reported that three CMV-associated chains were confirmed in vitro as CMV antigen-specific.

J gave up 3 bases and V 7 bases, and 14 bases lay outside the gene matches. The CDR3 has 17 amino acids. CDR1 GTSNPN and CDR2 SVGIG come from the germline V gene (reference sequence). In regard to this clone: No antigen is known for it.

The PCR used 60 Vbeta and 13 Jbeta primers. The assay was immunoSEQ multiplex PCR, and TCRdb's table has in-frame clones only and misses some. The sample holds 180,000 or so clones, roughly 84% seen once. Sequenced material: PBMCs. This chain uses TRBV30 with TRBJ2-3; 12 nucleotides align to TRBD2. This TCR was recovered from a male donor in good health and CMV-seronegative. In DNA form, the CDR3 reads TGTGCCTCTTCCCCTAGCGGGAGGGCACGACTTACAGATACGCAGTATTTT. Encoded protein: CASSPSGRARLTDTQYF.